This TCR beta chain was recovered during a study of blood T cell repertoires in COVID-19. Across the study: Samples taken during acute and convalescent COVID-19 were collected in the United States, Italy and Spain. The cDNA or gDNA used as material had been derived from T cells, B-cell-depleted T cells, or PBMCs.

Methods used by the authors: Amplification with reference gene primers provided the estimates of nucleated cell counts. TCRdb's copy holds only in-frame clones and misses some; the assay was immunoSEQ multiplex PCR. V and J calls and clone size are as listed in that table; D and trimming were resolved from the DNA. Here the sample spans about 390,000 clones, 80% to 90% being singletons. Points on this clone: The identical CDR3 is also encoded by other nucleotide sequences in the sample.

The CDR3 runs 14 residues. The V end was cut by 3 bases, the J end by 4 bases, with 11 bases between. CDR1 is SGHRS, CDR2 YFSETQ, per germline. Sequenced material: peripheral blood. The chain joins TRBV5-1 to TRBJ1-5; the D gene is possibly TRBD1 (6 bases). The clonotype was recovered from a woman aged 60-75 years with COVID-19, enrolled during active disease. CDR3 DNA: TGCGCCAGCAGCTCAGGACAGCCAAATCAGCCCCAGCATTTT. Encoded protein: CASSSGQPNQPQHF.